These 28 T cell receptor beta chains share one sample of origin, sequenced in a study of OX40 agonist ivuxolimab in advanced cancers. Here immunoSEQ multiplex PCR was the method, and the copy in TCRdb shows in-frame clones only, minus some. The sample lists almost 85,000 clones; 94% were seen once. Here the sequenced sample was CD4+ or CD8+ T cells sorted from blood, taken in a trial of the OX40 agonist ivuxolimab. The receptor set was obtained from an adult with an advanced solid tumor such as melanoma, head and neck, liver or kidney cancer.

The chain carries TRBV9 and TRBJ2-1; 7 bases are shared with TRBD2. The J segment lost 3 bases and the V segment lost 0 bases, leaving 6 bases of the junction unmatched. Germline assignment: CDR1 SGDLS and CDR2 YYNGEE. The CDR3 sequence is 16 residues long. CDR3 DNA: TGTGCCAGCAGCGTAGCAGGGACTAACATCTACAATGAGCAGTTCTTC. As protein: CASSVAGTNIYNEQFF.

CDR3 bases: TGTGCCAGCAGCCCCCGGGACAGGGTCTCCTACGAGCAGTACTTC. This sequence encodes CASSPRDRVSYEQYF. The rearrangement uses TRBV7-9 and TRBJ2-7; 9 nucleotides match TRBD1. Germline V gene lookup returns CDR1 SEHNR and CDR2 FQNEAQ (reference sequence). Trimming cost V 5 bases and J 0 bases; bases outside gene matches: 5. The CDR3 covers 15 residues.

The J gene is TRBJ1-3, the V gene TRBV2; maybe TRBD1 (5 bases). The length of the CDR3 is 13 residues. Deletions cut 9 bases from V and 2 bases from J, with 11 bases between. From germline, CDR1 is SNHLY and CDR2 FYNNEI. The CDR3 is CASWLGAGNTIYF. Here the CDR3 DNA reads TGTGCCAGTTGGTTAGGGGCTGGAAACACCATATATTTT.

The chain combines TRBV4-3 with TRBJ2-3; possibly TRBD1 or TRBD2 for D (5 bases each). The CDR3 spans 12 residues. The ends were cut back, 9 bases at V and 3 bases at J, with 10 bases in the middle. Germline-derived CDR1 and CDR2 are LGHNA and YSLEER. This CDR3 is CASRGETDTQYF. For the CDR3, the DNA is TGCGCCAGTAGAGGGGAAACAGATACGCAGTATTTT.

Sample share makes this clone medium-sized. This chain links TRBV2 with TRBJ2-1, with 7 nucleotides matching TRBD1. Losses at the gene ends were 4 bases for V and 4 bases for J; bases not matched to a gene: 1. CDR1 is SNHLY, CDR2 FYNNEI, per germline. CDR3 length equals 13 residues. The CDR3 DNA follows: TGTGCCAGCAGTGGGGGACAGTACAATGAGCAGTTCTTC. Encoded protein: CASSGGQYNEQFF.

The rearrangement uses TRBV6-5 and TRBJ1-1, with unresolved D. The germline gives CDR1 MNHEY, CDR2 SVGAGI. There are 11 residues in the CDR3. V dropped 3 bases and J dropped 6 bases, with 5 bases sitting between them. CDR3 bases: TGTGCCAGCAGTTATCTGGCTGAAGCTTTCTTT. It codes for CASSYLAEAFF.

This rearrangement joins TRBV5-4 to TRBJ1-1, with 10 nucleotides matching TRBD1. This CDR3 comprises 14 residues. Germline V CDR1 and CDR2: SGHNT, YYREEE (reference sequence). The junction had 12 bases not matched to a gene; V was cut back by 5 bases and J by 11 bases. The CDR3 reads CASSSRTGGISAFF. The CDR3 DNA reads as TGTGCCAGCAGTTCTCGGACAGGGGGAATATCTGCTTTCTTT.

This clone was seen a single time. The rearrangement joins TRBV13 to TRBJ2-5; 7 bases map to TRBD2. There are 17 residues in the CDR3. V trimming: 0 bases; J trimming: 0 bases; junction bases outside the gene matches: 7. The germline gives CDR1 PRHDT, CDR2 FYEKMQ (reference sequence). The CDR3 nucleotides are TGTGCCAGCAGCTTAGGCGGGACGGCGGGAGACCAAGAGACCCAGTACTTC. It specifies CASSLGGTAGDQETQYF. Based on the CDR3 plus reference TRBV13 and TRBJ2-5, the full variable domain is AAGVIQSPRHLIKEKRETATLKCYPIPRHDTVYWYQQGPGQDPQFLISFYEKMQSDKGSIPDRFSAQQFSDYHSELNMSSLELGDSALYFCASSLGGTAGDQETQYFGPGTRLLVL.

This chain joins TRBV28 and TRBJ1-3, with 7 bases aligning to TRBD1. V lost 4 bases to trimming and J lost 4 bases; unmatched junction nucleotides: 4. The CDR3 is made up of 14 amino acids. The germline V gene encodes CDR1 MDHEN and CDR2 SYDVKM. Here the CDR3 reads CASSYGTDGNTIYF. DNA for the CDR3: TGTGCCAGCAGTTACGGGACAGACGGAAACACCATATATTTT.

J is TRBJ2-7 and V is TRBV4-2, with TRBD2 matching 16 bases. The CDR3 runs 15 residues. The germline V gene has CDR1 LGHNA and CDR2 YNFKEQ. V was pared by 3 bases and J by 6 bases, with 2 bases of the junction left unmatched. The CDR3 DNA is TGTGCCAGCAGCCAGGGACTAGCGGGAGGGACCGAGCAGTACTTC. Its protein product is CASSQGLAGGTEQYF.

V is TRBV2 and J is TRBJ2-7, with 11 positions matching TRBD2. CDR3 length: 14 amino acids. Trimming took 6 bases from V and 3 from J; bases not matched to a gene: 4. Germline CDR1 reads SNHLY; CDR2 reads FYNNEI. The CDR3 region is CASSSGLAVYEQYF. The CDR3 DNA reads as TGTGCCAGCAGCTCGGGACTAGCGGTCTACGAGCAGTACTTC.

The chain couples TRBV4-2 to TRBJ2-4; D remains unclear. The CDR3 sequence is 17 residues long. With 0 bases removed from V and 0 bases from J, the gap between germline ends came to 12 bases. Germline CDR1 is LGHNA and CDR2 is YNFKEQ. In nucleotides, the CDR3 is TGTGCCAGCAGCCAAGATGAGGCGGCAATAGCCAAAAACATTCAGTACTTC. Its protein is CASSQDEAAIAKNIQYF.

Here the CDR3 reads CSVVGLAGNNEQFF. CDR3 sequence (DNA): TGCAGCGTAGTGGGACTAGCAGGAAACAATGAGCAGTTCTTC. This chain uses TRBV29-1 with TRBJ2-1, with 9 bases matching TRBD2. Germline trimming cut 6 bases from V and 5 bases from J; bases unmatched to any gene: 8. The CDR3 is made up of 14 amino acids. Germline V gene sequence: CDR1 SQVTM, CDR2 ANQGSEA.

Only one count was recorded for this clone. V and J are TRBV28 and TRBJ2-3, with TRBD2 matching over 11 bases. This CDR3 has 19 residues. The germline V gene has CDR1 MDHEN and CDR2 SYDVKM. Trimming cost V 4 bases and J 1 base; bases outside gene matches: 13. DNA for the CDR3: TGTGCCAGCAGTTCCCTTTGGGCTAGCGGGGGGTTAGGCACAGATACGCAGTATTTT. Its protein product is CASSSLWASGGLGTDTQYF.

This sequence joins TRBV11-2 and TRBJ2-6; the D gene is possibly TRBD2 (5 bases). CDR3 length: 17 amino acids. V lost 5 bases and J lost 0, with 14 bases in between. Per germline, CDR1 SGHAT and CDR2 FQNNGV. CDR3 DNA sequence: TGTGCCAGCAGCCCCGTTGTTGGGAGCTCTGGGGCCAACGTCCTGACTTTC. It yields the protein CASSPVVGSSGANVLTF.

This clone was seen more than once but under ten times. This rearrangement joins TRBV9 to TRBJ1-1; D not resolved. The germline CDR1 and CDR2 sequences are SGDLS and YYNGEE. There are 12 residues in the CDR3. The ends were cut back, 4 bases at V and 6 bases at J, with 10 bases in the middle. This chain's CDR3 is CASSSNGPEAFF. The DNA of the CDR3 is TGTGCCAGCAGCTCTAACGGACCTGAAGCTTTCTTT.

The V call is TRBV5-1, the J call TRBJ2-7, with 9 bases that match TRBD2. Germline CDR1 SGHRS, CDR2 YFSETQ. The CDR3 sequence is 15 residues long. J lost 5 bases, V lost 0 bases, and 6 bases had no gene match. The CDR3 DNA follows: TGCGCCAGCAGCTTGGAGGGTAGCGGGAGAAACGAGCAGTACTTC. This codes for CASSLEGSGRNEQYF.

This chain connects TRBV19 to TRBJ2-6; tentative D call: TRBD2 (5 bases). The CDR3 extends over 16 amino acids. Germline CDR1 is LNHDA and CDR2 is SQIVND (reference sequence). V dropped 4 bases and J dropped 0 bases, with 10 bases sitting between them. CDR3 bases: TGTGCCAGTAGTACCGACGGAGGCTCTGGGGCCAACGTCCTGACTTTC. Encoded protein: CASSTDGGSGANVLTF.

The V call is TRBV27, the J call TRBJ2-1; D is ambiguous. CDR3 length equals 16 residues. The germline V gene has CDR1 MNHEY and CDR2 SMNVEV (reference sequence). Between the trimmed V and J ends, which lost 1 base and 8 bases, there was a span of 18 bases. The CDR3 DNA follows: TGTGCCAGCAGTTTATTATGGTCGTCTGGACGAGATGAGCAGTTCTTC. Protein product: CASSLLWSSGRDEQFF.

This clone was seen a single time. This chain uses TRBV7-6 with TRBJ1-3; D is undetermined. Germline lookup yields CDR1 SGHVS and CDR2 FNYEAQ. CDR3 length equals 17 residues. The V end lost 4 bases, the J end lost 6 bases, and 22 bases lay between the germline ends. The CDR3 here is CASSSRDQDRSKNTIYF. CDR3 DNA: TGTGCCAGCAGCTCAAGAGACCAGGACCGATCCAAAAACACCATATATTTT. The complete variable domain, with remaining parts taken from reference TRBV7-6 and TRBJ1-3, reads GAGVSQSPRYKVTKRGQDVALRCDPISGHVSLYWYRQALGQGPEFLTYFNYEAQQDKSGLPNDRFSAERPEGSISTLTIQRTEQRDSAMYRCASSSRDQDRSKNTIYFGEGSWLTVV.

The CDR3 is CASSPRLGSTDTQYF. In DNA, the CDR3 is TGCGCCAGCAGCCCGCGACTAGGTAGCACAGATACGCAGTATTTT. The chain links TRBV5-1 to TRBJ2-3, with D perhaps matching TRBD2 (6 bases). V was trimmed by 4 bases and J by 0 bases, leaving 12 bases between them. Germline V CDR1 and CDR2: SGHRS, YFSETQ. This CDR3 contains 15 residues.

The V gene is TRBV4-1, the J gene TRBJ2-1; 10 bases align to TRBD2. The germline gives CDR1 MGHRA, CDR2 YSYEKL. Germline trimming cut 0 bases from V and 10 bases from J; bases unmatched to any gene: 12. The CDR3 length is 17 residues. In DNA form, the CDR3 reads TGCGCCAGCAGCCAAGAGGCGGGGCTAGCGGGAGTAGGCGAGCAGTTCTTC. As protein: CASSQEAGLAGVGEQFF.

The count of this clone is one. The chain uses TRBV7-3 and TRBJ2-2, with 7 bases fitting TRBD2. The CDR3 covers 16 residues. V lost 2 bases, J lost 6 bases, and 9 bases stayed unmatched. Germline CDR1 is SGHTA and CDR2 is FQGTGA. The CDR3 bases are TGTGCCAGCAGCTTATTGGGCGGGAGTGCTGCCGGGGAGCTGTTTTTT. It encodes CASSLLGGSAAGELFF. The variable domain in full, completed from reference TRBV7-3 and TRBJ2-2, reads GAGVSQTPSNKVTEKGKYVELRCDPISGHTALYWYRQSLGQGPEFLIYFQGTGAADDSGLPNDRFFAVRPEGSVSTLKIQRTERGDSAVYLCASSLLGGSAAGELFFGEGSRLTVL.

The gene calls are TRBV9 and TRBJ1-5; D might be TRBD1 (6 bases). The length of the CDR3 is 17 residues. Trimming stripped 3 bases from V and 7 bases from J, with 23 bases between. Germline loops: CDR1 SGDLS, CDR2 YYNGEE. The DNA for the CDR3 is TGTGCCAGCAGCGCCGGACCGCTCGGGGGGCGCGTACAGCCCCAGCATTTT. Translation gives CASSAGPLGGRVQPQHF.

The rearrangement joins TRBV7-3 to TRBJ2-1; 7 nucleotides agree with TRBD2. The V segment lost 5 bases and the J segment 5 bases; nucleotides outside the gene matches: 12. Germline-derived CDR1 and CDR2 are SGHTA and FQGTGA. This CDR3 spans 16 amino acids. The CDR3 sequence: CASSPIPAGRDNEQFF. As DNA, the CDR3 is TGTGCCAGCAGCCCCATCCCAGCGGGACGCGACAATGAGCAGTTCTTC.

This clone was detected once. DNA of the CDR3: TGTGCCAGCAGCGTAGCTAGAGGGGCCCCTGGGGCCAACGTCCTGACTTTC. Translating it yields CASSVARGAPGANVLTF. The chain uses TRBV9 and TRBJ2-6; the D call may be TRBD1 or TRBD2 (5 bases each). Trimming cost V 0 bases and J 2 bases, with 12 bases left between them. This CDR3 has 17 amino acids. Germline CDR1 is SGDLS and CDR2 is YYNGEE. The full variable domain, rest sourced from reference TRBV9 and TRBJ2-6, is DSGVTQTPKHLITATGQRVTLRCSPRSGDLSVYWYQQSLDQGLQFLIQYYNGEERAKGNILERFSAQQFPDLHSELNLSSLELGDSALYFCASSVARGAPGANVLTFGAGSRLTVL.

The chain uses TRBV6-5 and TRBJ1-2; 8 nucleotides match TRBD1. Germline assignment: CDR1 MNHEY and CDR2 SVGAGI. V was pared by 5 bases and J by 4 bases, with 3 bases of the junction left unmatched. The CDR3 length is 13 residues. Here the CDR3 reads CASSPQGVYGYTF. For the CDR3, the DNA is TGTGCCAGCAGTCCACAGGGGGTCTATGGCTACACCTTC.

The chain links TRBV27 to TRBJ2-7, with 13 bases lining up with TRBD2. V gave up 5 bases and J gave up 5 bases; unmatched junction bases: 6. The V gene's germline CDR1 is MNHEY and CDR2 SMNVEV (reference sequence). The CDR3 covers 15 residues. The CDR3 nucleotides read TGTGCCAGCAGTCTAGGACTAGCGGGAGTAAACGAGCAGTACTTC. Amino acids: CASSLGLAGVNEQYF.